This TCR beta chain stems from a study of cytomegalovirus exposure and HLA in healthy donors. General observations from the study: Cytomegalovirus status, reportedly, was diagnosed with high specificity and sensitivity by the classifier. In an earlier analysis, about 87% or about 30%: the productive usage of most TCR beta V segments.

Notes on this clone: No antigen is known for it.

13 Jbeta primers and 60 Vbeta primers were used for the PCR. Repertoires were generated with immunoSEQ multiplex PCR, while TCRdb's copy carries only in-frame clones and drops some. This sample has 110,000 to 150,000 clones, with about 80% found just once. The sequence derives from a woman younger than 35 in good health and CMV-seropositive. Sequenced sample: PBMCs.

The CDR3 loop reads CASSHWLAGGEQYF. The CDR3 DNA follows: TGCGCCAGCAGCCACTGGCTAGCGGGGGGAGAGCAGTACTTC. This chain joins TRBV4-1 and TRBJ2-7, with TRBD2 matching 11 bases. The V segment lost 3 bases and the J segment 7 bases; nucleotides outside the gene matches: 5. The CDR3 spans 14 residues. CDR1 is MGHRA, CDR2 YSYEKL, per germline.